This T cell receptor beta chain was sequenced in a study of glioma-infiltrating T cells after dendritic cell vaccination (TCRdb year 2016). Background on the whole study: The cohort comprised around 15 glioblastoma patients from Phase I and II dendritic cell vaccination trials, 9 newly diagnosed and 6 with recurrent disease. Between about 2003 and 2012, patients were given autologous tumor lysate-pulsed dendritic cell vaccination. To make the vaccine, monocyte-derived dendritic cells were cultured for 6 to 7 days with IL-4 and GM-CSF and then pulsed overnight with autologous tumor lysate. Each patient got three intradermal injections of the dendritic cell vaccine, spaced at biweekly intervals, in the arm below the axilla. Tumor-infiltrating lymphocyte content was quantified and tumor and blood repertoires were compared in dendritic cell-vaccinated glioblastoma patients by deep sequencing of TCR beta CDR3 regions. TCR sequencing metrics, including TIL content and tumor-blood repertoire overlap, were correlated with survival after dendritic cell vaccination. Overall results and qualifications from the work: The three-group TCR overlap response model was described as speculative and requiring prospective validation. The cohort was small and heterogeneous, and full blood and tumor sets were available for few patients, with initial-recurrent tumor pairs available for even fewer patients. No direct relationship between TCR clonality and survival was found, suggesting a diverse polyclonal response may matter. After dendritic cell vaccination, a higher estimated pretreatment TIL content predicted longer time to progression and overall survival.

The CDR3, cysteine through phenylalanine, is 18 amino acids long. Only CDR3 DNA remains: 54 bases, in frame from the first base. The CDR1 and CDR2 encoded by the germline V gene are SNHLY and FYNNEI. Trimming leaves V shorter by 6 bases and J shorter by 0 bases, with the junction holding 8 bases beyond the gene matches. The time point label here, explained by the study, means: after dendritic cell vaccination, including at tumor progression/relapse. Selection of patients required sufficient residual fresh-frozen tumor tissue and over two years of available survival data. Although molecular status otherwise differed among the glioblastoma patients, no patient had an isocitrate dehydrogenase mutation. PBMC collection took place before vaccination, two weeks after the third vaccination, and at tumor progression if progression occurred. Genomic DNA was extracted with the Qiagen DNeasy Blood extraction Kit.

As concerns this clone: Its antigen is still unknown. The record has no base qualities; no much larger clone is one base away.

The immunoSEQ assay amplified TCRB CDR3 regions from approximately 2 micrograms of genomic DNA, or from all available DNA when less than that amount was available. Multiplex PCR used 60 forward primers for TCR V beta segments and 13 reverse primers for J beta segments. Synthetic control templates were spiked into each sample at limiting dilution to estimate reads per starting template. The Illumina HiSeq System generated 87 bp sequencing reads. As for the authors' bioinformatics: PCR and sequencing errors were removed by a nearest neighbor algorithm that merged closely related sequences. TCR overlap was measured as the percentage of unique tumor TCR beta sequences that were also present in the peripheral blood of the same patient. The table comes from immuneACCESS by way of TCRdb, which keeps in-frame sequences with V and J called. Part of the clones is missing from these tables; in studies checked, under half for an unresolved V gene and the rest for unknown reasons. V, J and clone size reflect that table, while D and trimming were determined from the DNA. The sample table shows 110,000 or so clones, and 90% are seen once. Approximately 3% of the sample rests with the top ten.

This specimen was blood, taken after dendritic cell vaccination. This TCR came from a human donor with glioblastoma. The chain joins TRBV2 to TRBJ2-4, and TRBD2 aligns with 13 junction nucleotides. The DNA sequence reads TGTGCCAGCAGACCGGGACTAGCGGGGATACTAGCCAAAAACATTCAGTACTTC. It is translated as CASRPGLAGILAKNIQYF.